The entry below gives a single T cell receptor beta chain sequence along with its context. It lacks a known antigen. Base quality data are lacking; no much larger clone is found one base away. CDR1 MDHEN and CDR2 SYDVKM were looked up in the germline V gene. From its cysteine to its phenylalanine, the CDR3 spans 14 amino acids. Only CDR3 DNA is held: 42 bases, read in frame from base 1. The junction carries 15 bases between V and J, which are trimmed by 5 bases and 7 bases respectively. TCRbeta CDR3 regions were amplified from genomic DNA by means of the immunoSEQ Assay, a bias-controlled multiplex PCR. The source study handled its data this way. The number of nucleated cells in each sample was estimated from the amplification of reference gene primers within the assay. To quantify the absolute abundance of each unique TCRbeta CDR3 rearrangement, sequence reads were collapsed and filtered. Productive Simpson clonality was computed per sample as the square root of Simpson's diversity index over productive rearrangements. TCRdb holds this immuneACCESS table with in-frame rearrangements only. Some clones are missing; in checked studies, unresolved V genes explain under half, and the rest has no known cause. V and J calls and clone size come straight from that table; D and trimming were deduced from the DNA. This sample has hundreds of thousands of clones in its table, and around nine tenths of those were observed once. Over 8.5% of the sample is in the top ten clones.

At one collaborating source in Seattle, patients were enrolled during active infection and were followed longitudinally through the course of disease. Whole blood was collected in K2EDTA tubes by collaborating institutions according to the institutions' own protocols. Collaborator samples were shipped for TCRbeta analysis as frozen whole blood, isolated PBMCs, or DNA extracted from either sample type. These data come from a study of blood T cell repertoires in COVID-19 (dated by TCRdb to about 2020). At the level of the whole study: Samples from collaborators originated in the United States, Italy and Spain and spanned both the acute and convalescent phases of COVID-19. The material from the prospective study consisted of cDNA or gDNA derived from T cells, B-cell-depleted T cells, or PBMCs. Deeply sampled blood TCRbeta repertoires from subjects exposed to, actively infected with, or recovered from COVID-19 were included in the dataset. The repertoires were released in a freely available public database meant as a resource for research on the immune response to SARS-CoV-2. Samples came from the ongoing ImmuneRACE study (first 160 participants) plus 1,254 subjects from 6 global collaborators. Sample metadata almost always included a de-identified subject ID, COVID-19 status, age in years and sex. HLA class I and class II types, where available, came from metadata supplied by the sample provider rather than from assay-based typing. General conclusions and limits of the study: The amount of clinical and demographic metadata varied by source and participant and was provided uncurated.

The sample taken for sequencing was peripheral blood. The clonotype comes from a woman aged 25 to 45 with COVID-19, enrolled during active disease. Here the chain combines TRBV28 and TRBJ1-5, with TRBD1 tentatively as D gene (5 bases match). Here is the DNA: TGTGCCAGCAGTCCCACCAGGGTATCGCAGCCCCAGCATTTT. This is translated as CASSPTRVSQPQHF.